The present T cell receptor (beta chain) was sequenced within a study of T cell responses to AZD1222 COVID-19 vaccine. Whole-study context: Both about-4-week and about-12-week second-dose recipients were combined.

Assay: immunoSEQ multiplex PCR; the TCRdb copy retains only in-frame clones and omits some. Here the sample spans approximately 180,000 clones, 80% to 90% being singletons. The germline gives CDR1 LNHDA, CDR2 SQIVND (reference sequence). The V end lost 5 bases, the J end lost 5 bases, and 24 bases lay between the germline ends. The CDR3 spans 17 residues. Whole-study findings and limits: Most donors were white British, females outnumbered males, and clonal diversity was possibly underestimated. In the spike-specific TCR repertoire, nearly half reportedly target unmutated variant regions.

A remark on this clone: Its antigen remains unknown.

The rearrangement joins TRBV19 to TRBJ1-2, with D perhaps matching TRBD1 (6 bases). This clonotype was sampled from an adult in good health. The specimen was peripheral blood, collected on day 0 of AZD1222 vaccination. CDR3 bases: TGTGCCAGTAGTCCGACGGGAGGGCTAAGGGGGATTTATGGCTACACCTTC. It yields the protein CASSPTGGLRGIYGYTF.